Listed below are T cell receptor beta chains from one sample, sequenced in a study of Ad26.COV2.S vaccination and SARS-CoV-2 variants. Assay used: immunoSEQ multiplex PCR; TCRdb lists only in-frame clones, some missing. Here the sample spans roughly 700,000 clones, roughly 90% being singletons. The input for sequencing was peripheral blood, taken in a trial of Ad26.COV2.S vaccine versus placebo. These receptors came from a person between 18 and 65 years old who received the Ad26.COV2.S COVID-19 vaccine or a placebo. CDR3s leave out the opening cysteine and the closing phenylalanine or tryptophan. The order of the fields is J gene, V gene, CDR3 protein.

>TRBJ1-2|TRBV19
ASSGPGQGSGGYT
>TRBJ1-3|TRBV7-2
ASSYGQGNTIY
>TRBJ1-5|TRBV7-2
ASSLRGGSPGDSNQPQH
>TRBJ2-7|TRBV11-2
ASSLVVGGGFSYEQY
>TRBJ1-1|TRBV2
ASSARHVATEAF
>TRBJ2-1|TRBV29-1
SVEDPRGSLHEQF
>TRBJ2-6|TRBV4-3
ASSQDVGSGANVLT
>TRBJ2-7|TRBV27
ASNPTGPSYEQY
>TRBJ2-2|TRBV7-7
ASSQGQNTGELF
>TRBJ2-2|TRBV29-1
SVGRTSGRANTGELF
>TRBJ2-7|TRBV3-1/TRBV3-2
ASSRTPSGFISYEQY
>TRBJ2-5|TRBV5-1
ASSLMGQETQY
>TRBJ1-2|TRBV12-3/TRBV12-4
ASSLQGNGGYT
>TRBJ2-1|TRBV7-3
ASSPEPYPYNEQF
>TRBJ2-3|TRBV25-1
ASSEPRTGGADTQY
>TRBJ1-6|TRBV4-3
ASSQDPGQGRNSPLH
>TRBJ2-2|TRBV12-3/TRBV12-4
AGTPNTGELF
>TRBJ1-1|TRBV6-1
ASSEIGGRYEAF
>TRBJ1-2|TRBV3-1/TRBV3-2
ASSQDLTRGYT
>TRBJ1-4|TRBV5-8
ASIDRGLNEKLF
>TRBJ1-2|TRBV7-2
ASSLDTHGYT
>TRBJ1-3|TRBV6-5
ASSPTLTGNTIY
>TRBJ2-6|TRBV7-3
ASSPLGTKSSGANVLT
>TRBJ1-2|TRBV6-1
ASSEARTAYGYT
>TRBJ1-6|TRBV27
ASSRGQNSPLH
>TRBJ1-1|TRBV15
ATSIHTQWTEAF
>TRBJ2-7|TRBV19
ASSIGGGPNEQY
>TRBJ2-3|TRBV27
ASRPAQWDTQY
>TRBJ2-2|TRBV2
ASFPGTRGAGELF
>TRBJ2-7|TRBV5-1
ASSLRGGGTSYEQY
>TRBJ1-1|TRBV2
ASREWAAGRVKYEAF
>TRBJ2-5|TRBV9
ASSVGGLAGETQY
>TRBJ1-2|TRBV5-4
ASSLEGQRGWGYT
>TRBJ1-3|TRBV7-9
ASSPWGTGGSGNTIY
>TRBJ1-5|TRBV28
ASAGPNRVQPQH
>TRBJ1-4|TRBV5-1
ASGRTGEGEKLF
>TRBJ2-7|TRBV19
ASSTPTVGTSYEQY
>TRBJ2-5|TRBV7-9
ASSFQETQY
>TRBJ2-5|TRBV7-2
ASSPNRGRETQY
>TRBJ2-1|TRBV5-1
ASSTGLGEQF
>TRBJ2-5|TRBV7-2
ASSLGLHQETQY
>TRBJ2-1|TRBV5-5
ASSLASGMYNEQF
>TRBJ2-7|TRBV11-3
ASSLGAGGGEQY
>TRBJ2-3|TRBV5-1
ASTGRNTDTQY
>TRBJ1-3|TRBV18
ASSSPTGNTIY
>TRBJ1-2|TRBV12-3/TRBV12-4
ASSLAYQGGYT
>TRBJ1-6|TRBV11-3
ASSLGTLNSPLH
>TRBJ2-5|TRBV7-7
ASSSGETQY
>TRBJ2-5|TRBV18
ASSPSQETQY
>TRBJ2-2|TRBV7-9
ASSLIGQSGRHTGELF
>TRBJ1-3|TRBV29-1
SVDATGTENSGNTIY
>TRBJ1-5|TRBV4-3
ASSQDTGTGNQPQH
>TRBJ2-1|TRBV19
ASSPGTNNEQF
>TRBJ2-3|TRBV30
AWSDAVGSGDRDTQY
>TRBJ2-3|TRBV7-2
ASSQRGGRDTQY
>TRBJ1-5|TRBV4-3
ASSQDYRDLNQPQH
>TRBJ2-3|TRBV4-3
ASSQAWGSTDTQY